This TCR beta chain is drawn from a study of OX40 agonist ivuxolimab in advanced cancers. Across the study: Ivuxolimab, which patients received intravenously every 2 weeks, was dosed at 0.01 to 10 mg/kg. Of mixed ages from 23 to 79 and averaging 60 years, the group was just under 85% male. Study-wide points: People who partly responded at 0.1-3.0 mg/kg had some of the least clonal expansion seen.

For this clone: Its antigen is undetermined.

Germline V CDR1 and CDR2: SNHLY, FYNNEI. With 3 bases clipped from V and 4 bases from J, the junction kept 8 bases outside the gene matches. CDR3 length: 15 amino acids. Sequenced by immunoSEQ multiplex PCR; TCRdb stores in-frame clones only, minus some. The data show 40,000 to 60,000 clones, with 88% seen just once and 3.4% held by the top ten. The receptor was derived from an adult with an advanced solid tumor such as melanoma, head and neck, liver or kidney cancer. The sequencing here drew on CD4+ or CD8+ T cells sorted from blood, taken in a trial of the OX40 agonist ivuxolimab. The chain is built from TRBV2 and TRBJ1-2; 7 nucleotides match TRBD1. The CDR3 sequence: CASSEQGVAGYGYTF. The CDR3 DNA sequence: TGTGCCAGCAGTGAGCAGGGGGTTGCGGGCTATGGCTACACCTTC.